This entry is about one T cell receptor (beta chain). The antigen is not known. Germline is not matched at one junction end, which may reflect a read error. The source of the sample is a study of cytomegalovirus exposure and HLA in healthy donors. General study results and limits: A later analysis reported that several of the most significant clusters appeared to be linked to common viral pathogens, among them Epstein-Barr virus.

The PCR used 60 Vbeta and 13 Jbeta primers. TCRdb's copy holds only in-frame clones and misses some; the assay was immunoSEQ multiplex PCR. The sample carries roughly 240,000 clones, roughly 81% recorded once. CDR3 length: 13 residues. Germline V gene data show CDR1 as SGDLS and CDR2 as YYNGEE. This cohort consisted of healthy bone marrow donors. Despite likely unrecorded immune exposures, the donors were nominally healthy at the time of sampling. V and J are TRBV9 and TRBJ1-1; possible D gene TRBD1, 5 bases. The sequenced material came from PBMCs. The sequence was obtained from a girl aged 2 to 9 in good health and CMV-seronegative. The CDR3 sequence is CASSEREGTPGDF. In nucleotides, the CDR3 is TGTGCCAGCAGCGAGAGGGAGGGGACTCCGGGGGACTTT. The variable domain in full, with the rest retrieved from reference TRBV9 and TRBJ1-1, is DSGVTQTPKHLITATGQRVTLRCSPRSGDLSVYWYQQSLDQGLQFLIQYYNGEERAKGNILERFSAQQFPDLHSELNLSSLELGDSALYFCASSEREGTPGDFGQGTRLTVV.